Listed below are T cell receptor beta chains from one sample, sequenced in a study of OX40 agonist ivuxolimab in advanced cancers. TCRdb's copy holds only in-frame clones and misses some; the assay was immunoSEQ multiplex PCR. The sample has about 61,000 clones, roughly 80% seen once. Sequenced here: CD4+ or CD8+ T cells sorted from blood, sampled in a trial of the OX40 agonist ivuxolimab. These receptors were taken from an adult with an advanced solid tumor such as melanoma, head and neck, liver or kidney cancer. Both conserved end residues are part of each CDR3. A D gene is named only where the DNA matches it firmly. Part of the rows lack a size; the others show once, few, many or a class for expanded clones.

D gene	clone size	V gene	J gene	CDR3 protein	CDR3 DNA
.	.	TRBV28	TRBJ2-6	CASSIGGDSGANVLTF	TGTGCCAGCAGTATCGGGGGAGACTCTGGGGCCAACGTCCTGACTTTC
.	.	TRBV19	TRBJ1-1	CASSSTWGTEAFF	TGTGCCAGTAGTAGTACCTGGGGAACTGAAGCTTTCTTT
.	.	TRBV14	TRBJ2-6	CASSLISGANVLTF	TGTGCCAGCAGCCTCATCTCTGGGGCCAACGTCCTGACTTTC
TRBD2	.	TRBV5-1	TRBJ2-3	CASSPGLATINTDTQYF	TGCGCCAGCAGCCCCGGACTAGCAACCATCAACACAGATACGCAGTATTTT
.	.	TRBV19	TRBJ1-4	CASSPMGLGAATNEKLFF	TGTGCCAGTAGCCCGATGGGCCTAGGCGCTGCAACTAATGAAAAACTGTTTTTT
.	.	TRBV6-5	TRBJ1-2	CASNLDRNPNGYTF	TGTGCCAGCAACCTCGACCGAAACCCCAATGGCTACACCTTC
.	.	TRBV5-1	TRBJ1-3	CASSPTKVGGFSGNTIYF	TGCGCCAGCAGCCCGACCAAGGTTGGGGGATTCTCTGGAAACACCATATATTTT
.	.	TRBV30	TRBJ1-3	CAWSSPRARTGNTIYF	TGTGCCTGGAGTTCGCCCAGGGCGCGAACTGGAAACACCATATATTTT
.	once	TRBV28	TRBJ2-5	CASTPEGRGQTQYF	TGTGCCAGCACCCCGGAAGGGAGGGGGCAGACCCAGTACTTC
TRBD1	.	TRBV7-9	TRBJ2-4	CASSPRGGSKNIQYF	TGTGCCAGCAGCCCCCGAGGGGGCTCCAAAAACATTCAGTACTTC
TRBD1	few	TRBV10-3	TRBJ2-1	CAISESLGTGNEQFF	TGTGCCATCAGTGAGTCTCTTGGGACAGGGAATGAGCAGTTCTTC
.	.	TRBV19	TRBJ1-1	CASIGARGRAEAFF	TGTGCCAGTATAGGAGCGAGGGGGAGGGCAGAAGCTTTCTTT
.	.	TRBV28	TRBJ1-5	CASSSSDRTNQPQHF	TGTGCCAGCAGTTCTTCAGACAGGACGAATCAGCCCCAGCATTTT
TRBD2	.	TRBV4-3	TRBJ2-3	CASSHAGVRSTDTQYF	TGCGCCAGCAGCCATGCGGGGGTTCGGAGCACAGATACGCAGTATTTT
TRBD2	once	TRBV9	TRBJ2-7	CASSVGLAGPYEQYF	TGTGCCAGCAGCGTCGGACTAGCGGGACCCTACGAGCAGTACTTC
TRBD2	.	TRBV4-1	TRBJ2-5	CASSPMGLAGKETQYF	TGCGCCAGCAGCCCCATGGGACTAGCGGGGAAGGAGACCCAGTACTTC
.	.	TRBV9	TRBJ2-3	CASSPASASTDTQYF	TGTGCCAGCAGCCCAGCGAGTGCTAGCACAGATACGCAGTATTTT
.	.	TRBV6-1	TRBJ2-5	CASSVGGARETQYF	TGTGCCAGCAGTGTGGGGGGGGCAAGAGAGACCCAGTACTTC
.	.	TRBV19	TRBJ2-2	CATLGRGAGELFF	TGTGCCACCCTGGGGAGGGGGGCAGGGGAGCTGTTTTTT
TRBD2	.	TRBV7-3	TRBJ2-3	CASSLAGGFTDTQYF	TGTGCCAGCAGCTTAGCGGGGGGTTTCACAGATACGCAGTATTTT
.	.	TRBV7-6	TRBJ1-6	CASSPSWTASSKRINSPLHF	TGTGCCAGCAGCCCGAGTTGGACAGCGTCTTCGAAGAGAATTAATTCACCCCTCCACTTT
TRBD1	.	TRBV29-1	TRBJ1-1	CSVVGREGARNTEAFF	TGCAGCGTGGTAGGGAGGGAGGGGGCGCGGAACACTGAAGCTTTCTTT
.	.	TRBV19	TRBJ2-2	CASSRNTGELFF	TGTGCCAGTAGTAGGAACACCGGGGAGCTGTTTTTT
.	.	TRBV28	TRBJ1-2	CASSLGGYGYTF	TGTGCCAGCAGTTTAGGAGGGTATGGCTACACCTTC
.	.	TRBV11-3	TRBJ2-1	CASSLDGGSYNEQFF	TGTGCCAGCAGCTTAGATGGGGGATCCTACAATGAGCAGTTCTTC
.	.	TRBV10-3	TRBJ1-6	CATRDFGNSPLHF	TGTGCCACCCGGGACTTTGGGAATTCACCCCTCCACTTT
.	.	TRBV4-3	TRBJ2-5	CASSQDWYRKETQYF	TGCGCCAGCAGCCAAGATTGGTACAGAAAAGAGACCCAGTACTTC
TRBD1	.	TRBV5-1	TRBJ2-7	CASSSGDREVDEQYF	TGCGCCAGCAGCTCCGGGGACAGGGAAGTAGACGAGCAGTACTTC
.	.	TRBV19	TRBJ1-4	CASSIGSRTSGEKLFF	TGTGCCAGTAGTATAGGAAGCCGAACCTCGGGCGAAAAACTGTTTTTT